Listed here are 27 T cell receptor beta chains from one sample, sequenced in a study of blood T cell repertoires in COVID-19. Data came from immunoSEQ multiplex PCR; TCRdb stores just in-frame clones and leaves some out. This table has 200,000 to 250,000 clones, more than 80% appearing once. The sequencing input was peripheral blood. The source is a woman aged 25 to 39 with COVID-19, enrolled during active disease.

The chain carries TRBV9 and TRBJ2-7, with 10 bases aligning to TRBD1. Germline V gene sequence: CDR1 SGDLS, CDR2 YYNGEE. CDR3 length: 15 residues. V lost 3 bases, J lost 3 bases, and 6 bases stayed unmatched. This chain's CDR3 is CASSATGGNFYEQYF. CDR3 in DNA: TGTGCCAGCAGCGCGACAGGGGGCAATTTCTACGAGCAGTACTTC.

The sample holds a few counts of this clone. The J gene is TRBJ2-2, the V gene TRBV7-2; 7 nucleotides line up with TRBD1. Germline V lookup: CDR1 SGHTA, CDR2 FQGNSA. The CDR3 contains 15 residues. Germline trimming cut 3 bases from V and 5 bases from J; bases unmatched to any gene: 6. CDR3 bases: TGTGCCAGCAGCTTTTCGGGACAGAGTACCGGGGAGCTGTTTTTT. Amino acid sequence: CASSFSGQSTGELFF.

This clone has a count of ten or more. The chain has TRBV19 and TRBJ2-3, with TRBD1 matching over 9 bases. The CDR3 contains 16 residues. Germline lookup yields CDR1 LNHDA and CDR2 SQIVND (reference sequence). V trimming: 0 bases; J trimming: 4 bases; junction bases outside the gene matches: 5. As DNA, the CDR3 is TGTGCCAGTAGTATAGATCCCGGGACAGGGCCAGATACGCAGTATTTT. This sequence encodes CASSIDPGTGPDTQYF.

This sequence joins TRBV7-3 and TRBJ2-5, with TRBD1 as a possible D gene (5 bases). The CDR3 consists of 13 residues. With 2 bases removed from V and 2 bases from J, the gap between germline ends came to 6 bases. Per germline, CDR1 SGHTA and CDR2 FQGTGA. CDR3 nucleotides: TGTGCCAGCAGCTTAGACAGACAAGAGACCCAGTACTTC. This gives the protein CASSLDRQETQYF.

V gene TRBV3-1 (or the pseudogene TRBV3-2) combines with J gene TRBJ1-4, with D possibly being TRBD1 (6 bases). Between the trimmed V and J ends, which lost 3 bases and 8 bases, there was a span of 13 bases. This CDR3 region has 14 residues. The germline gives CDR1 LGHDT, CDR2 YNNKEL (reference sequence). The CDR3: CASSQGARCEKLFF. DNA for the CDR3: TGTGCCAGCAGCCAGGGGGCGCGTTGCGAAAAACTGTTTTTT.

This clone came up a few times. This rearrangement joins TRBV27 to TRBJ1-4; 8 bases align to TRBD1. V trimming: 6 bases; J trimming: 10 bases; junction bases outside the gene matches: 22. Germline lookup yields CDR1 MNHEY and CDR2 SMNVEV (reference sequence). CDR3 length: 18 residues. The chain's CDR3 is CASSPSPRTGWEYGKLFF. The CDR3 DNA reads TGTGCCAGCAGCCCTTCCCCCAGGACAGGGTGGGAATATGGAAAACTGTTTTTT. Together with reference TRBV27 and TRBJ1-4, the CDR3 gives the full variable domain: EAQVTQNPRYLITVTGKKLTVTCSQNMNHEYMSWYRQDPGLGLRQIYYSMNVEVTDKGDVPEGYKVSRKEKRNFPLILESPSPNQTSLYFCASSPSPRTGWEYGKLFFGSGTQLSVL.

The J gene is TRBJ2-7, the V gene TRBV9, with 10 bases that match TRBD2. V lost 4 bases and J lost 5; bases outside the gene matches: 9. Germline loops: CDR1 SGDLS, CDR2 YYNGEE. This CDR3 is 15 amino acids long. CDR3 nucleotide sequence: TGTGCCAGCAGCAACCGAGCGGGGGGGCCGAACGAGCAGTACTTC. This translates into CASSNRAGGPNEQYF.

The chain is built from TRBV5-1 and TRBJ2-2; 9 bases fit TRBD1. The J segment lost 3 bases and the V segment lost 4 bases, leaving 10 bases of the junction unmatched. Germline CDR1 and CDR2: SGHRS and YFSETQ. There are 17 residues in the CDR3. The CDR3 DNA sequence: TGCGCCAGCAGCCGCACTCCGGGACAGGGAGACACCGGGGAGCTGTTTTTT. Translated, it gives CASSRTPGQGDTGELFF.

This chain uses TRBV7-2 with TRBJ2-1, with 12 bases fitting TRBD2. Unmatched junction bases numbered 3, after V lost 5 bases and J lost 4 bases. The length of the CDR3 is 15 residues. CDR1 is SGHTA, CDR2 FQGNSA, per germline. The CDR3 DNA sequence: TGTGCCAGCAGCCCACTAGCGGGAGGTTACAATGAGCAGTTCTTC. This sequence encodes CASSPLAGGYNEQFF.

This clone has only a few counts. The chain links TRBV18 to TRBJ2-7; TRBD2 agrees at 11 bases. Trimming cost V 3 bases and J 6 bases; bases outside gene matches: 10. This CDR3 comprises 16 residues. In germline, CDR1 is KGHSH, CDR2 LQKENI. The CDR3 here is CASSPPGLAGPLEQYF. In DNA form, the CDR3 reads TGTGCCAGCTCACCCCCTGGACTAGCGGGTCCCCTCGAGCAGTACTTC.

The chain joins TRBV6-6 to TRBJ1-2; perhaps TRBD1 as D (6 bases). Deletions cut 2 bases from V and 7 bases from J, with 17 bases between. The CDR3 has 15 amino acids. Germline values: CDR1 MNHNY, CDR2 SVGAGI (reference sequence). The DNA for the CDR3 is TGTGCCAGCAGTTACCCCCACAGGGAGGGAAGTGGCTACACCTTC. This codes for CASSYPHREGSGYTF.

The V gene is TRBV27, the J gene TRBJ2-1; 8 positions match TRBD2. This CDR3 has 15 residues. Losses at the gene ends were 4 bases for V and 6 bases for J; bases not matched to a gene: 8. Germline V CDR1 and CDR2: MNHEY, SMNVEV (reference sequence). CDR3 in DNA: TGTGCCAGCAGTTCCCCCAGCGGGAGTGGCAATGAGCAGTTCTTC. Translation gives CASSSPSGSGNEQFF.

The rearrangement uses TRBV4-1 and TRBJ2-1; 10 bases map to TRBD2. V lost 2 bases and J lost 2; bases outside the gene matches: 3. Germline values: CDR1 MGHRA, CDR2 YSYEKL. There are 16 residues in the CDR3. DNA of the CDR3: TGCGCCAGCAGCCAACTGGGACTAGCGACCTACAATGAGCAGTTCTTC. Translating gives CASSQLGLATYNEQFF.

The chain joins TRBV27 to TRBJ1-5; D is unresolved. The CDR3 runs 13 residues. Germline V gives CDR1 MNHEY, CDR2 SMNVEV (reference sequence). Between the trimmed V and J ends, which lost 4 bases and 2 bases, there was a span of 6 bases. CDR3 amino acids: CASSSLGNQPQHF. In DNA form, the CDR3 reads TGTGCCAGCAGTTCTCTTGGCAATCAGCCCCAGCATTTT.

V and J are TRBV19 and TRBJ2-5, with a tentative D call TRBD1 (5 bases). The length of the CDR3 is 14 residues. Germline CDR1 and CDR2: LNHDA and SQIVND (reference sequence). V was pared by 4 bases and J by 5 bases, with 14 bases between. CDR3 coding DNA: TGTGCCAGTAGTAGAGGCAGGGTAAAGGAGACCCAGTACTTC. Translating it yields CASSRGRVKETQYF.

The genes are TRBV5-1 and TRBJ2-3; the match to TRBD2 covers 7 bases. Unmatched junction bases numbered 9, after V lost 5 bases and J lost 3 bases. Germline values: CDR1 SGHRS, CDR2 YFSETQ. The CDR3 is 15 residues long. Here the CDR3 DNA reads TGCGCCAGCAGTCGGACGGGAGGCAGAACAGATACGCAGTATTTT. It translates to CASSRTGGRTDTQYF.

This chain uses TRBV5-4 with TRBJ1-2; TRBD1 is a possible D gene (5 bases). CDR3 length: 15 amino acids. Between the trimmed V and J ends, which lost 6 bases and 0 bases, there was a span of 15 bases. Per germline, CDR1 SGHNT and CDR2 YYREEE (reference sequence). CDR3 amino acids: CASNQGGQANYGYTF. The CDR3 DNA reads TGTGCCAGCAACCAGGGAGGCCAAGCTAACTATGGCTACACCTTC.

As DNA, the CDR3 is TGTGCCAGTAGTATACGAGAAGCTCCAACGGGGTCACCCCTCCACTTT. Amino acid sequence: CASSIREAPTGSPLHF. This sequence joins TRBV19 and TRBJ1-6; D gene unclear. Trimming shortened V by 2 bases and J by 10 bases, and 18 bases separated the two germline ends. The CDR3 spans 16 residues. CDR1 is LNHDA, CDR2 SQIVND, per germline (reference sequence).

The chain carries TRBV19 and TRBJ1-1, with D tentatively TRBD1 (5 bases). This CDR3 is 13 amino acids long. CDR1 is LNHDA and CDR2 is SQIVND in the germline V gene (reference sequence). Trimming cost V 6 bases and J 6 bases, with 14 bases left between them. The CDR3 DNA is TGTGCCAGTAGCAGGGCAGGGTATGCTGAAGCTTTCTTT. It codes for CASSRAGYAEAFF. Complete variable domain (other parts from reference TRBV19 and TRBJ1-1): DGGITQSPKYLFRKEGQNVTLSCEQNLNHDAMYWYRQDPGQGLRLIYYSQIVNDFQKGDIAEGYSVSREKKESFPLTVTSAQKNPTAFYLCASSRAGYAEAFFGQGTRLTVV.

Here the CDR3 DNA reads TGTGCCAGCAGTTACGGGCGGGGGGGCAATGAGCAGTTCTTC. Residues: CASSYGRGGNEQFF. The chain has TRBV6-2 or TRBV6-3 and TRBJ2-1; 9 bases map to TRBD2. This CDR3 has 14 residues. Losses at the gene ends were 2 bases for V and 6 bases for J; bases not matched to a gene: 2. Per the germline V gene, CDR1 is MNHEY and CDR2 is SVGEGT.

This chain joins TRBV3-1 (or the pseudogene TRBV3-2) and TRBJ1-4, with TRBD1 identical over 8 bases. In germline, CDR1 is LGHDT, CDR2 YNNKEL (reference sequence). V dropped 1 base and J dropped 8; count of bases not matched to a gene: 6. The CDR3 extends over 15 amino acids. CDR3 sequence reads: CASSQGVQGGEKLFF. CDR3 DNA: TGTGCCAGCAGCCAAGGGGTACAGGGGGGCGAAAAACTGTTTTTT.

The V gene is TRBV6-2 or TRBV6-3, the J gene TRBJ1-4, with D maybe TRBD1 (5 bases). Germline V CDR1 and CDR2: MNHEY, SVGEGT. The CDR3 is 13 residues long. With 5 bases removed from V and 5 bases from J, the gap between germline ends came to 9 bases. The DNA for the CDR3 is TGTGCCAGCAGTAGGACATCGAATGAAAAACTGTTTTTT. It specifies CASSRTSNEKLFF.

In DNA, the CDR3 is TGTGCCAGTAGTATGCGACCTACTAGATACGAGCAGTACTTC. Encoded protein: CASSMRPTRYEQYF. The rearrangement joins TRBV19 to TRBJ2-7, with a tentative D call TRBD2 (5 bases). The ends were cut back, 3 bases at V and 4 bases at J, with 13 bases in the middle. The CDR3 loop spans 14 amino acids. Looked up from germline, CDR1 is LNHDA and CDR2 is SQIVND (reference sequence).

The chain uses TRBV5-4 and TRBJ1-1; D is unresolved. The CDR3 contains 14 residues. CDR1 and CDR2 (germline): SGHNT, YYREEE (reference sequence). Trimming shortened V by 2 bases and J by 4 bases, and 12 bases separated the two germline ends. The CDR3 bases are TGTGCCAGCAGCTTTCCTATCGGAGGCACTGAAGCTTTCTTT. This translates into CASSFPIGGTEAFF.

The rearrangement uses TRBV5-1 and TRBJ1-2; D is perhaps TRBD1 (5 bases). The CDR3 has 12 amino acids. Germline-derived CDR1 and CDR2 are SGHRS and YFSETQ. Trimming pared 4 bases from V and 9 bases from J, leaving 13 bases between. DNA for the CDR3: TGCGCCAGCAGCGGGACTGGGGGGAGCTACACCTTC. Translating it yields CASSGTGGSYTF.

The J gene is TRBJ2-1, the V gene TRBV10-3, with a tentative D call TRBD2 (5 bases). This CDR3 comprises 17 residues. CDR1 is ENHRY, CDR2 SYGVKD, per germline. V shed 8 bases and J shed 0 bases, with 20 bases lying between them. For the CDR3, the DNA is TGTGCCATCCGAAGGGAGAGCGGCCGGAACTCCTACAATGAGCAGTTCTTC. Encoded protein: CAIRRESGRNSYNEQFF.

This chain uses TRBV5-4 with TRBJ2-6, with TRBD1 as a possible D gene (5 bases). The CDR3 extends over 16 amino acids. CDR1 SGHNT and CDR2 YYREEE come from the germline V gene (reference sequence). V lost 2 bases and J lost 4, with 13 bases in between. The CDR3 DNA is TGTGCCAGCAGCTTTCCAGGGAACTCGGGGGCCAACGTCCTGACTTTC. It specifies CASSFPGNSGANVLTF. Using reference TRBV5-4 and TRBJ2-6 for the parts outside the CDR3, the full variable domain is ETGVTQSPTHLIKTRGQQVTLRCSSQSGHNTVSWYQQALGQGPQFIFQYYREEENGRGNFPPRFSGLQFPNYSSELNVNALELDDSALYLCASSFPGNSGANVLTFGAGSRLTVL.